Many counts were recorded for the clone carrying this TCR beta chain. Its antigen is currently unknown. The sample belongs to a study of T cells in Graves' hyperthyroidism and ophthalmopathy. Study-wide results and caveats: The model foresaw ophthalmopathy a median roughly 6 months prior to onset. Most clonotypes expanded in thyroid above 0.001 were likewise present in blood.

RNA transcripts yielded amplified TCR beta CDR3 regions. A set of HTBI primers served as the primers for a first-round RT-PCR of the TCR CDR3. From the multiplex PCR reads, TCRdb called clonotypes with MiXCR, one entry per CDR3 protein. The top ten clones hold around 9.2% of a sample with about 360,000 distinct CDR3 sequences, approximately 13% of them seen once. The germline V gene encodes CDR1 MDHEN and CDR2 SYDVKM. This CDR3 has 14 residues. With 6 bases clipped from V and 1 base from J, the junction kept 5 bases outside the gene matches. Stable hyperthyroidism: no ophthalmopathy progression over 18 months of follow-up.

Sequencing used blood. V gene TRBV28 combines with J gene TRBJ1-2, with TRBD1 matching over 7 bases. The clonotype comes from a woman between 18 and 29 years old with Graves' hyperthyroidism. CDR3 loop: CASRIGTVNYGYTF. The CDR3 coding sequence is TGTGCCAGCAGAATCGGGACAGTTAACTATGGCTACACCTTC.